The 27 T cell receptor beta chains listed next were all sequenced from one sample in a study of T cell repertoires and HLA-DP antigens. After approximately 16 days, CD4+ cells were restimulated 24 h with the same allogeneic DPB1. Cells were stimulated with HeLa cells transduced with HLA-DPA1/DPB1, HLA-DM, invariant chain and CD80. Using immunoSEQ multiplex PCR, the repertoire was profiled, and TCRdb retains in-frame clones only, with some absent. Here the sample spans around 2,200 clones, 78% being singletons. Source material: CD137- CD4+ T cells from cultured PBMCs. All receptors come from a woman aged 18 to 35 in good health and CMV-seronegative.

V gene TRBV7-9 combines with J gene TRBJ1-4; TRBD1 might be the D (6 bases). Germline V gives CDR1 SEHNR, CDR2 FQNEAQ (reference sequence). This CDR3 region has 16 residues. The germline V and J ends were trimmed by 7 bases and 5 bases, with 20 bases remaining between them. In DNA, the CDR3 is TGTGCCAGCACCCCGGGAAAGTGGGACATCAATGAAAAACTGTTTTTT. It is translated as CASTPGKWDINEKLFF.

The V gene is TRBV6-1, the J gene TRBJ1-1; D gene ambiguous. Germline V gene lookup returns CDR1 MNHNS and CDR2 SASEGT. There are 14 residues in the CDR3. V was cut by 5 bases and J by 4 bases, with 14 bases left in between. CDR3 in amino acids: CASSPNTRSTEAFF. As DNA, the CDR3 is TGTGCCAGCAGTCCAAATACTCGATCCACTGAAGCTTTCTTT.

Only one count was recorded for this clone. The chain carries TRBV20-1 and TRBJ2-1; D gene uncertain. The CDR3 length is 11 residues. Germline V lookup: CDR1 DFQATT, CDR2 SNEGSKA (reference sequence). V was cut by 2 bases and J by 9 bases, with 8 bases left in between. CDR3 residues: CSARPGIEQFF. The CDR3 nucleotides read TGCAGTGCTAGACCCGGTATTGAGCAGTTCTTC.

This chain joins TRBV7-9 and TRBJ1-3; the D is unclear. Germline assignment: CDR1 SEHNR and CDR2 FQNEAQ (reference sequence). The V end lost 7 bases, the J end lost 3 bases, and 7 bases lay between the germline ends. The CDR3 is 12 residues long. CDR3 in DNA: TGTGCCAGCATGGGGTTTGGAAACACCATATATTTT. Residues: CASMGFGNTIYF. Drawing the rest from reference TRBV7-9 and TRBJ1-3, the complete variable domain is DTGVSQNPRHKITKRGQNVTFRCDPISEHNRLYWYRQTLGQGPEFLTYFQNEAQLEKSRLLSDRFSAERPKGSFSTLEIQRTEQGDSAMYLCASMGFGNTIYFGEGSWLTVV.

This clone was seen more than once but under ten times. The gene calls are TRBV7-1 and TRBJ2-3; TRBD2 might be the D (7 bases). TRBV7-1 is an open reading frame, and its role is uncertain. V was trimmed by 5 bases and J by 2 bases, leaving 14 bases between them. This CDR3 is built from 15 residues. CDR3 region: CASSPRGLITDTQYF. The CDR3 DNA follows: TGTGCCAGCAGCCCCAGGGGACTAATCACAGATACGCAGTATTTT.

The chain has TRBV18 and TRBJ2-2; TRBD1 aligns across 10 bases. Germline V lookup: CDR1 KGHSH, CDR2 LQKENI. The CDR3 contains 15 residues. V dropped 5 bases and J dropped 3; count of bases not matched to a gene: 3. The CDR3 reads CASSRQGADTGELFF. The CDR3, as DNA: TGTGCCAGCTCAAGACAGGGGGCTGACACCGGGGAGCTGTTTTTT. Complete variable domain (other parts from reference TRBV18 and TRBJ2-2): NAGVMQNPRHLVRRRGQEARLRCSPMKGHSHVYWYRQLPEEGLKFMVYLQKENIIDESGMPKERFSAEFPKEGPSILRIQQVVRGDSAAYFCASSRQGADTGELFFGEGSRLTVL.

The chain joins TRBV5-1 to TRBJ2-2; D remains unclear. CDR3 length: 15 residues. Germline V gene lookup returns CDR1 SGHRS and CDR2 YFSETQ. V was shortened by 7 bases and J by 0 bases, with 13 bases between the two germline ends. CDR3 nucleotide sequence: TGCGCCAGCTTCCCTCGGGCCGCGAACACCGGGGAGCTGTTTTTT. Its protein product is CASFPRAANTGELFF.

This rearrangement joins TRBV6-6 to TRBJ2-7; D is possibly TRBD2 (5 bases). The V end lost 4 bases, the J end lost 6 bases, and 7 bases lay between the germline ends. Germline V lookup: CDR1 MNHNY, CDR2 SVGAGI (reference sequence). The CDR3 loop spans 11 amino acids. The CDR3 loop is CASSFEGEQYF. The CDR3 coding sequence is TGTGCCAGCAGTTTCGAGGGCGAGCAGTACTTC.

The chain links TRBV5-1 to TRBJ1-1; D is possibly TRBD1 (5 bases). Trimming left V 1 base short and J 2 bases short, with 15 bases between. The CDR3 sequence is 16 residues long. CDR1 is SGHRS, CDR2 YFSETQ, per germline. CDR3 region: CASSLMNHGGNTEAFF. In DNA form, the CDR3 reads TGCGCCAGCAGCTTGATGAATCATGGGGGTAACACTGAAGCTTTCTTT.

The J gene is TRBJ2-2, the V gene TRBV11-3, with a possible D match to TRBD2 (5 bases). Germline loops: CDR1 SGHNT, CDR2 YENEEA. The V and J ends lost 2 bases and 4 bases respectively, with 17 bases between them. CDR3 length equals 17 residues. This CDR3 reads CASSLMEKAARTGELFF. In nucleotides, the CDR3 is TGTGCCAGCAGCTTAATGGAGAAAGCGGCCCGCACCGGGGAGCTGTTTTTT.

This clone has a single count. The gene calls are TRBV5-6 and TRBJ2-1; maybe TRBD1 (6 bases). This CDR3 has 13 amino acids. CDR1 is SGHDT, CDR2 YYEEEE, per germline. Trimming shortened V by 5 bases and J by 4 bases, and 10 bases separated the two germline ends. CDR3 DNA: TGTGCCAGCAGTAGGGACATTTACAATGAGCAGTTCTTC. Translating it yields CASSRDIYNEQFF.

The chain combines TRBV18 with TRBJ1-4; TRBD1 is a possible D gene (6 bases). Germline lookup yields CDR1 KGHSH and CDR2 LQKENI. The CDR3 is 16 residues long. V lost 2 bases, J lost 8 bases, and 18 bases lay in between. Here the CDR3 DNA reads TGTGCCAGCTCACCATACACGCGACAGGTGAAGGAAAAACTGTTTTTT. It encodes CASSPYTRQVKEKLFF.

J is TRBJ1-2 and V is TRBV6-5; D is uncertain. The CDR3 totals 16 residues. CDR1 and CDR2 (germline): MNHEY, SVGAGI. The V gene lost 0 bases and the J gene lost 7 bases, with 18 bases spanning the gap. DNA for the CDR3: TGTGCCAGCAGTTACTCGATTTATCTCCCAGAGCGTGGCTACACCTTC. Protein sequence: CASSYSIYLPERGYTF.

This chain uses TRBV19 with TRBJ1-1; D unclear. Germline V lookup: CDR1 LNHDA, CDR2 SQIVND (reference sequence). Between the trimmed V and J ends, which lost 5 bases and 1 base, there was a span of 5 bases. CDR3 length: 12 residues. CDR3 region: CASSEQNTEAFF. As DNA, the CDR3 is TGTGCCAGTAGTGAGCAGAACACTGAAGCTTTCTTT. The entire variable domain, with the rest obtained from reference TRBV19 and TRBJ1-1, is as follows: DGGITQSPKYLFRKEGQNVTLSCEQNLNHDAMYWYRQDPGQGLRLIYYSQIVNDFQKGDIAEGYSVSREKKESFPLTVTSAQKNPTAFYLCASSEQNTEAFFGQGTRLTVV.

V is TRBV9 and J is TRBJ1-4; possibly TRBD1 for D (6 bases). This CDR3 spans 15 amino acids. Per germline, CDR1 SGDLS and CDR2 YYNGEE. V was clipped by 3 bases and J by 7 bases, with 16 bases between them. For the CDR3, the DNA is TGTGCCAGCAGCGGGGGCAGGGGCCTGCTTGAAAAACTGTTTTTT. Its protein is CASSGGRGLLEKLFF.

With regard to this clone: The same CDR3 arises from other DNA sequences in this sample as well. This chain joins TRBV7-3 and TRBJ2-5, with TRBD2 matching over 14 bases. Germline CDR1 is SGHTA and CDR2 is FQGTGA. Unmatched junction bases numbered 4, after V lost 5 bases and J lost 2 bases. There are 16 residues in the CDR3. The CDR3 DNA reads as TGTGCCAGCAGCCTCGGACTAGCGGGAGGACAAGAGACCCAGTACTTC. Its protein is CASSLGLAGGQETQYF. The full variable domain, with the rest looked up from reference TRBV7-3 and TRBJ2-5, is GAGVSQTPSNKVTEKGKYVELRCDPISGHTALYWYRQSLGQGPEFLIYFQGTGAADDSGLPNDRFFAVRPEGSVSTLKIQRTERGDSAVYLCASSLGLAGGQETQYFGPGTRLLVL.

The genes are TRBV20-1 and TRBJ2-5; TRBD1 is a possible D gene (6 bases). CDR3 size: 11 residues. Germline V gives CDR1 DFQATT, CDR2 SNEGSKA (reference sequence). Deletions cut 4 bases from V and 5 bases from J, with 8 bases between. CDR3 in DNA: TGCAGTGCTACTCAGGGGGAGACCCAGTACTTC. Translation: CSATQGETQYF.

The chain joins TRBV5-1 to TRBJ2-1; 9 positions agree with TRBD2. V trimming: 2 bases; J trimming: 5 bases; junction bases outside the gene matches: 20. The CDR3 spans 20 residues. Germline CDR1 reads SGHRS; CDR2 reads YFSETQ. The chain's CDR3 is CASSFNLRAGGKISHNEQFF. The CDR3 region has the DNA TGCGCCAGCAGCTTTAACCTACGAGCGGGAGGCAAGATAAGTCACAATGAGCAGTTCTTC.

A remark on this clone: An end of the junction differs from the germline gene, which may be a read error. The chain couples TRBV10-2 to TRBJ2-3, with D unresolved. Per germline, CDR1 WSHSY and CDR2 SAAADI. This CDR3 has 10 amino acids. The CDR3 bases are TGCGCCAGCGGTGAAGATACGCAGTATTTT. Translation: CASGEDTQYF.

The chain links TRBV13 to TRBJ2-3; the D gene is possibly TRBD2 (7 bases). This CDR3 has 15 amino acids. V lost 5 bases and J lost 2, with 14 bases in between. Germline V gene data show CDR1 as PRHDT and CDR2 as FYEKMQ (reference sequence). In nucleotides, the CDR3 is TGTGCCAGCAGCCCCAGGGGACTAATCACAGATACGCAGTATTTT. This codes for CASSPRGLITDTQYF. The whole variable domain, filled in from reference TRBV13 and TRBJ2-3, reads AAGVIQSPRHLIKEKRETATLKCYPIPRHDTVYWYQQGPGQDPQFLISFYEKMQSDKGSIPDRFSAQQFSDYHSELNMSSLELGDSALYFCASSPRGLITDTQYFGPGTRLTVL.

This clone was seen a few times. V is TRBV7-9 and J is TRBJ1-4, with no clear D. The germline V and J ends were trimmed by 4 bases and 12 bases, with 12 bases remaining between them. The CDR3 is made up of 12 amino acids. Germline assignment: CDR1 SEHNR and CDR2 FQNEAQ (reference sequence). The CDR3 loop reads CASSSNFPELFF. The CDR3 DNA follows: TGTGCCAGCAGCTCAAATTTCCCAGAACTGTTTTTT.

This clone was seen a handful of times. This chain connects TRBV29-1 to TRBJ2-7, with D possibly matching TRBD1 (6 bases). Germline V gene lookup returns CDR1 SQVTM and CDR2 ANQGSEA. V lost 5 bases and J 0 bases, leaving 20 bases between the germline ends. This CDR3 comprises 16 residues. The CDR3 protein is CSVSGGLYSSSYEQYF. In DNA, the CDR3 is TGCAGCGTTTCTGGGGGCCTCTATTCGAGCTCCTACGAGCAGTACTTC.

To note about this clone: The identical CDR3 is also encoded by other nucleotide sequences in the sample. The chain recombines TRBV5-6 with TRBJ2-5, with a weak D call TRBD2 (7 bases). The CDR3 length is 16 residues. CDR1 is SGHDT and CDR2 is YYEEEE in the germline V gene. The V gene lost 0 bases and the J gene lost 5 bases, with 17 bases spanning the gap. The CDR3 sequence: CASSLGGGGAGETQYF. CDR3 coding DNA: TGTGCCAGCAGCTTGGGTGGCGGGGGCGCGGGGGAGACCCAGTACTTC.

DNA of the CDR3: TGTGCCAGCAGCGTTGACACCGGGACTAGCGGGAGTGGCGAGACCCAGTACTTC. Protein sequence: CASSVDTGTSGSGETQYF. This chain connects TRBV9 to TRBJ2-5; TRBD2 matches 14 bases. This CDR3 contains 18 residues. V shed 2 bases and J 5 bases; nucleotides not matched to a gene: 11. Germline values: CDR1 SGDLS, CDR2 YYNGEE. Supplemented by reference TRBV9 and TRBJ2-5, the full variable domain reads DSGVTQTPKHLITATGQRVTLRCSPRSGDLSVYWYQQSLDQGLQFLIQYYNGEERAKGNILERFSAQQFPDLHSELNLSSLELGDSALYFCASSVDTGTSGSGETQYFGPGTRLLVL.

CDR3 sequence: CASSLALVTGNNEQFF. In nucleotides, the CDR3 is TGTGCCAGCAGCTTAGCGCTCGTGACAGGAAACAATGAGCAGTTCTTC. The J gene is TRBJ2-1, the V gene TRBV7-8; a weak D match, TRBD1 (6 bases). Germline V gives CDR1 SGHVS, CDR2 FQNEAQ. This CDR3 spans 16 amino acids. The ends were cut back, 0 bases at V and 5 bases at J, with 14 bases in the middle.

The chain joins TRBV7-2 to TRBJ1-2; a weak D match, TRBD1 (6 bases). This CDR3 contains 16 residues. Germline values: CDR1 SGHTA, CDR2 FQGNSA. The V end was cut by 1 base, the J end by 5 bases, with 17 bases between. CDR3 loop: CASSLVRGRGGYGYTF. The CDR3 DNA is TGTGCCAGCAGCTTAGTTCGGGGAAGAGGGGGATATGGCTACACCTTC.

The chain combines TRBV27 with TRBJ1-5, with D maybe TRBD1 (5 bases). The length of the CDR3 is 14 residues. The germline V gene encodes CDR1 MNHEY and CDR2 SMNVEV (reference sequence). Deletions cut 5 bases from V and 7 bases from J, with 15 bases between. The CDR3 bases are TGTGCCAGCAGTCCGTCGACAGTCAGACAGCCCCAGCATTTT. Translated: CASSPSTVRQPQHF.